The 21 T cell receptor beta chains presented below share a single source sample, sequenced in a study of cytomegalovirus exposure and HLA in healthy donors. The PCR had 60 Vbeta and 13 Jbeta primers. TCRdb's table, derived via immunoSEQ multiplex PCR, lists solely in-frame clones and lacks some. The table lists approximately 110,000 clones, about 84% of them singletons. The sample comprised PBMCs. All receptors come from a man aged 35 to 55 in good health and CMV-seronegative.

This clone appeared a single time. The V call is TRBV19, the J call TRBJ1-5; D is perhaps TRBD1 (5 bases). The CDR3 is 14 residues long. The V gene lost 7 bases and the J gene lost 2 bases, with 12 bases spanning the gap. Looked up from germline, CDR1 is LNHDA and CDR2 is SQIVND (reference sequence). CDR3 sequence: CASTLGGGNQPQHF. The CDR3 coding sequence is TGTGCCAGTACTTTGGGGGGAGGCAATCAGCCCCAGCATTTT.

At least ten counts were recorded for this clone. The CDR3 sequence: CASSSDSWSLNTEAFF. The DNA for the CDR3 is TGTGCCAGCAGCTCAGACAGTTGGTCTTTGAACACTGAAGCTTTCTTT. This sequence joins TRBV5-4 and TRBJ1-1; tentatively, D is TRBD1 (5 bases). Germline CDR1 and CDR2: SGHNT and YYREEE (reference sequence). This CDR3 is 16 amino acids long. V was clipped by 3 bases and J by 0 bases, with 15 bases between them.

This clone was counted between two and nine times. V is TRBV28 and J is TRBJ1-1, with TRBD1 matching 7 bases. The CDR3 length is 15 residues. After removal of 5 bases from V and 6 bases from J, the junction contained 12 bases not matched to a gene. Germline lookup yields CDR1 MDHEN and CDR2 SYDVKM. The CDR3 nucleotides read TGTGCCAGCAGTCCCCCGACAGGGAAAAACGCTGAAGCTTTCTTT. Its protein product is CASSPPTGKNAEAFF.

This sequence joins TRBV18 and TRBJ2-3; unclear D gene. CDR1 is KGHSH, CDR2 LQKENI, per germline. With 8 bases removed from V and 0 bases from J, the gap between germline ends came to 12 bases. The CDR3 spans 14 residues. CDR3 bases: TGTGCCAGCAAATACACCCCTAGCACAGATACGCAGTATTTT. It yields the protein CASKYTPSTDTQYF.

This clone has more than one count but fewer than ten. The chain joins TRBV7-9 to TRBJ1-2; 7 positions match TRBD1. V shed 5 bases, J shed 2 bases, and the junction held 5 bases outside the gene matches. Germline-derived CDR1 and CDR2 are SEHNR and FQNEAQ (reference sequence). The CDR3 is 14 residues long. As DNA, the CDR3 is TGTGCCAGCAGCACCGGGACAGCGAACTATGGCTACACCTTC. Its translation is CASSTGTANYGYTF.

V and J are TRBV7-2 and TRBJ1-6; no reliable D call. Germline V lookup: CDR1 SGHTA, CDR2 FQGNSA. Trimming removed 5 bases at V and 1 base at J, with 12 bases between. This CDR3 contains 16 residues. CDR3 coding DNA: TGTGCCAGCAGCGGGCATGGATCGTCCTATAATTCACCCCTCCACTTT. Translating it yields CASSGHGSSYNSPLHF.

Points on this clone: The same CDR3 also results from other DNA sequences found in this sample. V is TRBV5-6 and J is TRBJ2-5, with 8 bases matching TRBD2. V trimming: 1 base; J trimming: 5 bases; junction bases outside the gene matches: 10. This CDR3 has 16 amino acids. Germline V gene lookup returns CDR1 SGHDT and CDR2 YYEEEE. The CDR3, as DNA: TGTGCCAGCAGCTTGTGGGCCCGGGGGGGCGGGGAGACCCAGTACTTC. Its protein product is CASSLWARGGGETQYF.

The rearrangement joins TRBV5-4 to TRBJ2-6; D remains ambiguous. The CDR3 is 15 residues long. Germline V gives CDR1 SGHNT, CDR2 YYREEE (reference sequence). Trimming removed 1 base at V and 4 bases at J, with 9 bases between. The CDR3 loop is CASSLRELGANVLTF. The CDR3, as DNA: TGTGCCAGCAGCTTGCGCGAGCTCGGGGCCAACGTCCTGACTTTC.

J is TRBJ1-2 and V is TRBV5-4; 7 nucleotides match TRBD1. V lost 4 bases to trimming and J lost 1 base; unmatched junction nucleotides: 7. The CDR3 is 15 amino acids. From germline, CDR1 is SGHNT and CDR2 YYREEE (reference sequence). The CDR3 reads CASSPLDRVNYGYTF. The CDR3, as DNA: TGTGCCAGCAGCCCATTAGACAGGGTTAACTATGGCTACACCTTC. The full variable domain, rest sourced from reference TRBV5-4 and TRBJ1-2, is ETGVTQSPTHLIKTRGQQVTLRCSSQSGHNTVSWYQQALGQGPQFIFQYYREEENGRGNFPPRFSGLQFPNYSSELNVNALELDDSALYLCASSPLDRVNYGYTFGSGTRLTVV.

The chain couples TRBV15 to TRBJ2-7, with D possibly matching TRBD2 (7 bases). The germline V gene has CDR1 LNHNV and CDR2 YYDKDF (reference sequence). The CDR3 consists of 15 residues. Trimming took off 0 bases at V and 5 bases at J, with 14 bases between the two ends. The CDR3 sequence: CATSRDPGGANEQYF. The CDR3, as DNA: TGTGCCACCAGCAGAGATCCTGGGGGGGCCAACGAGCAGTACTTC. The variable domain in full, completed from reference TRBV15 and TRBJ2-7, reads DAMVIQNPRYQVTQFGKPVTLSCSQTLNHNVMYWYQQKSSQAPKLLFHYYDKDFNNEADTPDNFQSRRPNTSFCFLDIRSPGLGDTAMYLCATSRDPGGANEQYFGPGTRLTVT.

This clone was seen only a few times. The chain joins TRBV6-1 to TRBJ1-2, with TRBD1 matching 7 bases. The trim removed 3 bases at V and 5 bases at J, leaving 6 bases unmatched. The germline CDR1 and CDR2 sequences are MNHNS and SASEGT. This CDR3 is built from 14 residues. CDR3: CASSELQGRYGYTF. The CDR3 DNA sequence: TGTGCCAGCAGTGAGTTACAGGGGAGGTATGGCTACACCTTC.

This clone was detected a few times. The CDR3 DNA reads TGCGCCAGCACGGAGGGCGGGGAGCTGTTTTTT. The encoded protein is CASTEGGELFF. The rearrangement uses TRBV5-1 and TRBJ2-2; D might be TRBD2 (6 bases). Trimming shortened V by 6 bases and J by 7 bases, and 7 bases separated the two germline ends. This CDR3 comprises 11 residues. Germline V gene sequence: CDR1 SGHRS, CDR2 YFSETQ. The full variable domain, its missing parts supplied by reference TRBV5-1 and TRBJ2-2, is KAGVTQTPRYLIKTRGQQVTLSCSPISGHRSVSWYQQTPGQGLQFLFEYFSETQRNKGNFPGRFSGRQFSNSRSEMNVSTLELGDSALYLCASTEGGELFFGEGSRLTVL.

The chain uses TRBV7-2 and TRBJ1-2; D possibly corresponds to TRBD1 (6 bases). This CDR3 region has 19 residues. CDR1 and CDR2 (germline): SGHTA, FQGNSA. V shed 4 bases and J shed 8 bases, with 32 bases lying between them. This chain's CDR3 is CASSSDTQGKTSPDGGYTF. DNA of the CDR3: TGTGCCAGCAGCTCCGACACACAGGGTAAAACCTCTCCCGATGGGGGCTACACCTTC.

On this clone itself: Sequence at one end of the junction differs from germline and may be a read error. The chain recombines TRBV5-4 with TRBJ2-6, with TRBD2 identical over 7 bases. CDR1 and CDR2 from the germline V gene are SGHNT and YYREEE (reference sequence). The CDR3 has 16 amino acids. CDR3 coding DNA: TGTGCCAGCAGCTTGGGCGGGAGCTCTGGGGCCAACGGCCTGACTTTC. The encoded protein is CASSLGGSSGANGLTF.

This clone has just a few counts. The rearrangement uses TRBV5-4 and TRBJ1-2; possible D gene TRBD1, 5 bases. Per germline, CDR1 SGHNT and CDR2 YYREEE (reference sequence). There are 13 residues in the CDR3. The V end was cut by 5 bases, the J end by 3 bases, with 11 bases between. The CDR3 sequence: CASSIDRYYGYTF. The DNA for the CDR3 is TGTGCCAGCAGTATCGACAGATACTATGGCTACACCTTC.

The gene calls are TRBV6-5 and TRBJ2-2, with TRBD1 matching over 7 bases. CDR1 is MNHEY and CDR2 is SVGAGI in the germline V gene. The V and J ends lost 6 bases and 4 bases, in that order; junction bases with no gene match: 8. CDR3 size: 15 residues. The CDR3 reads CASRRQGWGTGELFF. CDR3 sequence (DNA): TGTGCCAGCAGGCGACAGGGTTGGGGCACCGGGGAGCTGTTTTTT.

The chain is built from TRBV7-2 and TRBJ1-3; possible D gene TRBD1, 5 bases. In germline, CDR1 is SGHTA, CDR2 FQGNSA. The CDR3 length is 15 residues. Trimming removed 4 bases at V and 2 bases at J, with 12 bases between. The CDR3 loop reads CASSSRSGTGNTIYF. CDR3 bases: TGTGCCAGCAGCTCCCGGTCAGGGACTGGAAACACCATATATTTT.

This clone was picked up a small number of times. This sequence joins TRBV20-1 and TRBJ1-1; D perhaps matches TRBD1 (5 bases). This CDR3 is built from 11 residues. Germline loops: CDR1 DFQATT, CDR2 SNEGSKA (reference sequence). Trimming removed 0 bases at V and 8 bases at J, with 7 bases between. The CDR3, as DNA: TGCAGTGCTAGAGAACAGGTCGAAGCTTTCTTT. Translating it yields CSAREQVEAFF.

This clone has only one observation. The chain is built from TRBV15 and TRBJ1-4; 7 nucleotides agree with TRBD1. Looked up from germline, CDR1 is LNHNV and CDR2 is YYDKDF (reference sequence). The CDR3 spans 15 residues. J was trimmed by 4 bases and V by 7 bases; bases with no gene match: 9. The CDR3, as DNA: TGTGCCACCACCCCACCGGGACAGAGTAATGAAAAACTGTTTTTT. Protein sequence: CATTPPGQSNEKLFF.

This clone was detected only once. The rearrangement links TRBV7-2 to TRBJ2-4; 9 bases are a match to TRBD1. Germline CDR1 reads SGHTA; CDR2 reads FQGNSA. V was pared by 5 bases and J by 10 bases, with 6 bases of the junction left unmatched. The CDR3 is 13 amino acids. CDR3 nucleotide sequence: TGTGCCAGCAGCCGGGACAGGGCGGGAATTCAGTACTTC. As protein: CASSRDRAGIQYF.

V is TRBV11-3 and J is TRBJ1-1; possibly TRBD1 for D (5 bases). The germline V gene has CDR1 SGHNT and CDR2 YENEEA. CDR3 size: 13 residues. V lost 2 bases and J 4 bases, leaving 8 bases between the germline ends. CDR3 DNA sequence: TGTGCCAGCAGCTTACGGGGGACCACTGAAGCTTTCTTT. Translated: CASSLRGTTEAFF.